This T cell receptor (beta chain) was identified during a study of blood T cell repertoires in COVID-19. Background on the study: Sites in the United States, Italy and Spain provided acute and convalescent COVID-19 samples. PBMCs, B-cell-depleted T cells, or T cells provided the cDNA or gDNA that made up the material.

Trimming cost V 8 bases and J 7 bases, with 12 bases left between them. Germline values: CDR1 MNHNY, CDR2 SVGAGI (reference sequence). This CDR3 region has 11 residues. Original data processing: Counts of nucleated cells, estimated from reference gene primer amplification, were obtained. Measured with immunoSEQ multiplex PCR; TCRdb has only the in-frame clones, and not every one. The V and J calls and clone size are taken from that table; D and trimming were inferred from the DNA. The repertoire has about 170,000 clones, around 80% of them found once; the top ten carry about 8.4%. This clone was recorded many times.

Input material: peripheral blood. This rearrangement joins TRBV6-6 to TRBJ2-7, with a tentative D call TRBD2 (6 bases). The origin of this receptor is a woman between 70 and 85 years old with acute or convalescent COVID-19. The CDR3 DNA follows: TGTGCCAGCTTTTGGGCGGGAGAGCAGTACTTC. Translated, it gives CASFWAGEQYF.